This TCR beta chain was captured in a study of blood T cell repertoires in COVID-19. Study-wide context: Material from acute and convalescent COVID-19 was sourced from the United States, Italy and Spain. PBMCs, B-cell-depleted T cells, or T cells were the source of the cDNA or gDNA that made up the material.

Germline CDR1 LGHDT, CDR2 YNNKEL (reference sequence). This CDR3 region has 13 residues. Trimming removed 2 bases at V and 4 bases at J, with 8 bases between. The authors' processing: Estimated nucleated cell counts came from reference gene primer amplification. The assay was immunoSEQ multiplex PCR, and TCRdb's table has in-frame clones only and misses some. Clonal size and the V and J genes are those of that table, whereas D and trimming came from the DNA. The sample has about 80,000 clones; 65% to 85% are singletons. The clonotype originates from a man in his sixties with active or convalescent COVID-19. V gene TRBV3-1 (or the pseudogene TRBV3-2) combines with J gene TRBJ2-5; D possibly corresponds to TRBD1 (5 bases). Material: peripheral blood. The CDR3 region has the DNA TGTGCCAGCAGCCAACCTAGGGGAGAGACCCAGTACTTC. This translates into CASSQPRGETQYF.